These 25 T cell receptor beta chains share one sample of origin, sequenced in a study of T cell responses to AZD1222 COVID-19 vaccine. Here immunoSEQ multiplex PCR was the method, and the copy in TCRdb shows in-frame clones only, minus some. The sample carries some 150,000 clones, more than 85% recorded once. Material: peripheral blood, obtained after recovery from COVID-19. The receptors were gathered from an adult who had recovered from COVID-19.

CDR3 sequence: CASSSGTGSGELFF. CDR3 DNA sequence: TGTGCCAGCAGTTCCGGGACAGGGTCCGGGGAGCTGTTTTTT. The V gene is TRBV7-6, the J gene TRBJ2-2; 9 nucleotides match TRBD1. V lost 6 bases and J lost 6; bases outside the gene matches: 5. This CDR3 spans 14 amino acids. Germline assignment: CDR1 SGHVS and CDR2 FNYEAQ.

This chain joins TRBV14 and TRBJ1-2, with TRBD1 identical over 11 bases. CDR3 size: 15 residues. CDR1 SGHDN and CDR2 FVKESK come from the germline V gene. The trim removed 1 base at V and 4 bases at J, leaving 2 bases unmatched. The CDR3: CASSQVGTGGYGYTF. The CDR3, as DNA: TGTGCCAGCAGCCAAGTCGGGACAGGGGGCTATGGCTACACCTTC. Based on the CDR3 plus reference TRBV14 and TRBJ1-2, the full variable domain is EAGVTQFPSHSVIEKGQTVTLRCDPISGHDNLYWYRRVMGKEIKFLLHFVKESKQDESGMPNNRFLAERTGGTYSTLKVQPAELEDSGVYFCASSQVGTGGYGYTFGSGTRLTVV.

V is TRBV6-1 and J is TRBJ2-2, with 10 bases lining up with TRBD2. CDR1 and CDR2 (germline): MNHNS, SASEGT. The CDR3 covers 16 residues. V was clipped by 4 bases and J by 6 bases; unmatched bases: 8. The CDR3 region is CASSGRAGGPSGELFF. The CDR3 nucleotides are TGTGCCAGCAGTGGTAGAGCGGGGGGGCCCTCCGGGGAGCTGTTTTTT.

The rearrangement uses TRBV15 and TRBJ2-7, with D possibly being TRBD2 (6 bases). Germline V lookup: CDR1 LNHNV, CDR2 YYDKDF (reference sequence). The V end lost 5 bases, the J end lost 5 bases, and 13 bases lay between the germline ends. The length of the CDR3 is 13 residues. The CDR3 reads CATSPTEGNEQYF. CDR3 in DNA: TGTGCCACCAGCCCCACGGAGGGGAACGAGCAGTACTTC.

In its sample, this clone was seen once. The CDR3 is CASSAGQDRYEQYF. In nucleotides, the CDR3 is TGTGCCAGCAGCGCCGGACAGGACCGCTACGAGCAGTACTTC. The chain recombines TRBV6-5 with TRBJ2-7, with 7 positions matching TRBD1. The CDR3 totals 14 residues. The germline CDR1 and CDR2 sequences are MNHEY and SVGAGI. Trimming cost V 6 bases and J 3 bases; bases outside gene matches: 8.

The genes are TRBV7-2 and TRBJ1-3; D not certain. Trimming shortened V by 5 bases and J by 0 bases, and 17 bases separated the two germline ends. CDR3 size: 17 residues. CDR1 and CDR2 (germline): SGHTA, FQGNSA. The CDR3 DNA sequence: TGTGCCAGCAGCATTCCCAGGCGGGTTGACTCTGGAAACACCATATATTTT. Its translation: CASSIPRRVDSGNTIYF.

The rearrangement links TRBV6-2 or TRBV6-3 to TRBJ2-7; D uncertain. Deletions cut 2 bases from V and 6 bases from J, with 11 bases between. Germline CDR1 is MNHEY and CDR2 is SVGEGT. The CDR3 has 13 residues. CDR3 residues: CASSYLMDGEQYF. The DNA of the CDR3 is TGTGCCAGCAGTTACCTGATGGATGGCGAGCAGTACTTC.

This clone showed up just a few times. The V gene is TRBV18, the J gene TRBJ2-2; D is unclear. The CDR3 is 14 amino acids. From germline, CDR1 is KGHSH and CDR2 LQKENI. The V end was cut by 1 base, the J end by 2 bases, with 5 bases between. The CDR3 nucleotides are TGTGCCAGCTCACCACAGAGAAACACCGGGGAGCTGTTTTTT. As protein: CASSPQRNTGELFF.

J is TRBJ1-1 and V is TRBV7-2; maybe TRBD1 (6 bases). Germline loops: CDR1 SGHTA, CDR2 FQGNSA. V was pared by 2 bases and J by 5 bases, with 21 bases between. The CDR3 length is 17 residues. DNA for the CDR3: TGTGCCAGCAGCTTAATGGGGGGGCGCATTGGACGGACTGAAGCTTTCTTT. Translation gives CASSLMGGRIGRTEAFF.

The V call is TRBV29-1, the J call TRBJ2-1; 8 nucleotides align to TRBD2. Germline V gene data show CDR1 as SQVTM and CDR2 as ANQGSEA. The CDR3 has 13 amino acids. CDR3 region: CTGGVQGGNEQFF. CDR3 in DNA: TGCACCGGGGGGGTACAGGGAGGGAATGAGCAGTTCTTC.

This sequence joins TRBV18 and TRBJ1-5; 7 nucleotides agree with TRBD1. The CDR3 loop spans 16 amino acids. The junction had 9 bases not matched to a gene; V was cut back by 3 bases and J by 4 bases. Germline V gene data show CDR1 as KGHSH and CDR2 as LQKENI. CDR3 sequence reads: CASSPSGTAVNQPQHF. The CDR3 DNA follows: TGTGCCAGCTCACCCTCCGGGACAGCTGTGAATCAGCCCCAGCATTTT.

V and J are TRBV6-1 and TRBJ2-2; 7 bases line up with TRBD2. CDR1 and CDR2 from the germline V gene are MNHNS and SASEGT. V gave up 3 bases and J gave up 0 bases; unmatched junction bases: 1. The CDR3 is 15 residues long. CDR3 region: CASSEGGANTGELFF. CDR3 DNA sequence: TGTGCCAGCAGTGAGGGGGGGGCGAACACCGGGGAGCTGTTTTTT.

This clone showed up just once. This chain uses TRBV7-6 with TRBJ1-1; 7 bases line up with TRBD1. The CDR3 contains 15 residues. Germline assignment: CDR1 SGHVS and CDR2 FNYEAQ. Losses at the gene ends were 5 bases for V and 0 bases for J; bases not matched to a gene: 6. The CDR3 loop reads CASSRHRGMNTEAFF. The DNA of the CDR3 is TGTGCCAGCAGCCGCCACAGGGGCATGAACACTGAAGCTTTCTTT. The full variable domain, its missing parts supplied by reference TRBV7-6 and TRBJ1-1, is GAGVSQSPRYKVTKRGQDVALRCDPISGHVSLYWYRQALGQGPEFLTYFNYEAQQDKSGLPNDRFSAERPEGSISTLTIQRTEQRDSAMYRCASSRHRGMNTEAFFGQGTRLTVV.

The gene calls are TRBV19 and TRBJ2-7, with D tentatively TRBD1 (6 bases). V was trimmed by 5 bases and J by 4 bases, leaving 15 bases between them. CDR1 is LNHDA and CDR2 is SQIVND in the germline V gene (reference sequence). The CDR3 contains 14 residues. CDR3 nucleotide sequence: TGTGCCAGTAGTGGGCGGCAGGGGCGTTACGAGCAGTACTTC. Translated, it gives CASSGRQGRYEQYF.

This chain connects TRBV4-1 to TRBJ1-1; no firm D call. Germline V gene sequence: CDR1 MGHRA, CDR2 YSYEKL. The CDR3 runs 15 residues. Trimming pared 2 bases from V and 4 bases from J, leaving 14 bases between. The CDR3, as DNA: TGCGCCAGCAGCCAACCGCTGGGCGGAATCACTGAAGCTTTCTTT. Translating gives CASSQPLGGITEAFF.

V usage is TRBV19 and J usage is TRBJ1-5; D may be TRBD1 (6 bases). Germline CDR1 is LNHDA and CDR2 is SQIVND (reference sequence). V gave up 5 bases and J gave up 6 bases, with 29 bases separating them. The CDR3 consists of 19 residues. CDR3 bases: TGTGCCAGTAGTCCCTACGGGGGCTCATTTTGGTCCGTGAGTCAGCCCCAGCATTTT. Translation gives CASSPYGGSFWSVSQPQHF.

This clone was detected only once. CDR3 nucleotides: TGTGCCAGCATGAGTGAGGGCAATCAGCCCCAGCATTTT. It specifies CASMSEGNQPQHF. The V gene is TRBV6-5, the J gene TRBJ1-5; D remains unclear. This CDR3 has 13 residues. The germline V gene has CDR1 MNHEY and CDR2 SVGAGI. Between the trimmed V and J ends, which lost 7 bases and 2 bases, there was a span of 9 bases.

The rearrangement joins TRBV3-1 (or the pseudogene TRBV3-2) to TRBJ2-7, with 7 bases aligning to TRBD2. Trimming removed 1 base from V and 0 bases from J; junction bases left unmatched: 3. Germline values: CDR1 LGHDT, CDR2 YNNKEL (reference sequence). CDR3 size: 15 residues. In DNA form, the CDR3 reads TGTGCCAGCAGCCAAGGGTGGACTAGCTCCTACGAGCAGTACTTC. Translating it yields CASSQGWTSSYEQYF.

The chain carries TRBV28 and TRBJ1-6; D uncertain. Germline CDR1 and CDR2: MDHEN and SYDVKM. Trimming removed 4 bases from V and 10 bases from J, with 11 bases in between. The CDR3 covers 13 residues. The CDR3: CASSSSRKSPLHF. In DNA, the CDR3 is TGTGCCAGCAGTTCCTCTCGGAAGTCACCCCTCCACTTT.

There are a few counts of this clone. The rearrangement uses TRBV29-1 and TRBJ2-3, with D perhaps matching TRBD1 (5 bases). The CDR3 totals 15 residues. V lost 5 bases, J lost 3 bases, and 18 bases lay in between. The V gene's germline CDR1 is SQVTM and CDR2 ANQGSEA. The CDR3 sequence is CSVTERTYRTDTQYF. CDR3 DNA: TGCAGCGTTACCGAGCGCACCTACAGGACAGATACGCAGTATTTT.

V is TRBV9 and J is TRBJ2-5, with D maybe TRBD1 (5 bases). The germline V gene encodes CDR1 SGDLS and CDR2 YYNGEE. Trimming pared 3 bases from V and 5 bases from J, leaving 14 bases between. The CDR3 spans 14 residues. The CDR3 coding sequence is TGTGCCAGCAGCGCCCTTGGTGGGGCTGAGACCCAGTACTTC. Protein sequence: CASSALGGAETQYF.

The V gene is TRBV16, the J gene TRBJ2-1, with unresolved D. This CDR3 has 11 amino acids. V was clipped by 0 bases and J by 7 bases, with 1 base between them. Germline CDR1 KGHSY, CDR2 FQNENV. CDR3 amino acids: CASSQSNEQFF. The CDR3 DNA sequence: TGTGCCAGCAGCCAATCTAATGAGCAGTTCTTC.

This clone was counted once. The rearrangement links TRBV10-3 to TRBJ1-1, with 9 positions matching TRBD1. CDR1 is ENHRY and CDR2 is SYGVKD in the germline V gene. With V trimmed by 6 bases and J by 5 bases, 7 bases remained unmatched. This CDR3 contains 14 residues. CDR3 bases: TGTGCCATCAGGGGGACAGGGCGAGGGACTGAAGCTTTCTTT. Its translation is CAIRGTGRGTEAFF.

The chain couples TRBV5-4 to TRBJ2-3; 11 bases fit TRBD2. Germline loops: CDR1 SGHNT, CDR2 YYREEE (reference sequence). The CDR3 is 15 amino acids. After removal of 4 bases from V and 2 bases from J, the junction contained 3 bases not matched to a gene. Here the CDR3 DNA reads TGTGCCAGCAGCCCGGGACTAGCGGACACAGATACGCAGTATTTT. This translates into CASSPGLADTDTQYF.

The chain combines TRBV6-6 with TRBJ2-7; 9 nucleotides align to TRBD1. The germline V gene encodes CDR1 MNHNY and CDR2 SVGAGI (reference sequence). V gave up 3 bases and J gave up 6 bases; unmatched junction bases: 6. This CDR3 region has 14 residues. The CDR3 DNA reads TGTGCCAGCAGTTATCGGACAGGGGAGGCCGAGCAGTACTTC. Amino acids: CASSYRTGEAEQYF.